This is a list of T cell receptor beta chains from one sample in a study of blood T cell repertoires in COVID-19. Method: immunoSEQ multiplex PCR; TCRdb's copy keeps in-frame clones and lacks some. The data show a few hundred thousand clones, 75% to 90% seen once. The sample consisted of peripheral blood. The receptors shown here come from a woman aged 70 to 79 with COVID-19, enrolled during active disease. Each CDR3 is given with its conserved first and last residue. The order of the fields is V gene, J gene, clone size, D gene, CDR3 protein, CDR3 DNA. D genes are given only for firm matches. Some rows mark clone size as missing; the rest say once, few, many or name a class of expanded clone.

TRBV18	TRBJ1-5	.	.	CASSPGRGVNQPQHF	TGTGCCAGCTCACCTGGCAGGGGCGTCAATCAGCCCCAGCATTTT
TRBV6-2/TRBV6-3	TRBJ1-2	.	.	CASSLRGAYGYTF	TGTGCCAGCAGTTTACGCGGGGCTTATGGCTACACCTTC
TRBV12-3/TRBV12-4	TRBJ2-1	.	.	CASSWGRNEQFF	TGTGCCAGCAGTTGGGGGCGAAATGAGCAGTTCTTC
TRBV24-1	TRBJ2-1	.	.	CATSTYNEQFF	TGTGCCACCAGTACTTACAATGAGCAGTTCTTC
TRBV2	TRBJ2-1	.	.	CASSDIQVNNEQFF	TGTGCCAGCAGTGATATACAGGTTAATAATGAGCAGTTCTTC
TRBV18	TRBJ2-7	.	.	CASSPGLVSYEQYF	TGTGCCAGCTCACCAGGTTTAGTCTCCTACGAGCAGTACTTC
TRBV7-8	TRBJ2-1	many	TRBD2	CASSLLAGGLKDYNEQFF	TGTGCCAGCAGCCTACTAGCGGGAGGGCTTAAGGACTACAATGAGCAGTTCTTC
TRBV18	TRBJ2-3	.	TRBD2	CASSPIERGSTDTQYF	TGTGCCAGCTCACCAATCGAGCGGGGGAGCACAGATACGCAGTATTTT
TRBV28	TRBJ2-1	.	.	CASSSPLAKQFF	TGTGCCAGCAGTTCCCCCCTAGCGAAGCAGTTCTTC
TRBV7-3	TRBJ2-1	few	.	CASSPDRSGEQFF	TGTGCCAGCAGCCCGGACAGATCGGGTGAGCAGTTCTTC
TRBV28	TRBJ1-5	.	.	CASMGGGASGQPQHF	TGTGCCAGTATGGGGGGGGGCGCTTCCGGTCAGCCCCAGCATTTT
TRBV9	TRBJ1-6	.	TRBD1	CASSPRTGQESPLHF	TGTGCCAGCAGCCCCCGGACAGGGCAAGAATCACCCCTCCACTTT
TRBV19	TRBJ2-1	few	TRBD2	CASSELADYNEQFF	TGTGCCAGTAGTGAACTAGCGGATTACAATGAGCAGTTCTTC
TRBV30	TRBJ1-5	.	.	CAWTADFNQPQHF	TGTGCCTGGACCGCGGACTTCAATCAGCCCCAGCATTTT
TRBV5-1	TRBJ2-5	.	TRBD1	CASSFSGQVGQETQYF	TGCGCCAGCAGCTTCTCGGGACAGGTGGGACAAGAGACCCAGTACTTC
TRBV11-3	TRBJ2-1	.	TRBD1	CASSFTGGLTNEQFF	TGTGCCAGCAGCTTTACAGGGGGCTTAACTAATGAGCAGTTCTTC
TRBV6-4	TRBJ2-7	.	TRBD2	CASSDLRLAGGPRYEQYF	TGTGCCAGCAGTGACCTTAGACTAGCGGGAGGGCCTCGGTACGAGCAGTACTTC
TRBV28	TRBJ1-1	.	.	CASSLSGRTEAFF	TGTGCCAGCAGTTTAAGCGGACGCACTGAAGCTTTCTTT
TRBV28	TRBJ2-7	.	TRBD1	CASSLWDPGQAARYEQYF	TGTGCCAGCAGTTTATGGGATCCGGGACAGGCTGCTAGGTACGAGCAGTACTTC
TRBV7-2	TRBJ1-1	.	.	CASSSARTASLGEAFF	TGTGCCAGCAGCTCAGCTCGCACAGCCTCACTAGGGGAAGCTTTCTTT
TRBV6-5	TRBJ2-7	.	.	CASSYPRTESDEQYF	TGTGCCAGCAGTTACCCGAGGACAGAATCCGACGAGCAGTACTTC
TRBV2	TRBJ1-3	.	.	CASSVQGTVSGNTIYF	TGTGCCAGCAGTGTCCAGGGCACCGTCTCTGGAAACACCATATATTTT
TRBV3-1/TRBV3-2	TRBJ1-5	.	.	CASSQGTGNQPQHF	TGTGCCAGCAGCCAAGGGACAGGCAATCAGCCCCAGCATTTT
TRBV18	TRBJ2-1	.	.	CASSPIDNEQFF	TGTGCCAGCTCTCCTATCGACAATGAGCAGTTCTTC
TRBV2	TRBJ2-1	.	.	CASSVARGDEQFF	TGTGCCAGCAGTGTCGCACGAGGCGATGAGCAGTTCTTC
TRBV7-8	TRBJ1-4	once	.	CASSPAILNEKLFF	TGTGCCAGCAGCCCCGCTATTCTAAATGAAAAACTGTTTTTT
TRBV7-9	TRBJ2-7	many	.	CASSRDTLGEQYF	TGTGCCAGCAGCCGGGACACTTTAGGGGAGCAGTACTTC
TRBV27	TRBJ1-5	.	TRBD1	CATRGTGGHQPQHF	TGTGCCACCCGAGGGACAGGGGGTCATCAGCCCCAGCATTTT
TRBV6-5	TRBJ2-5	.	TRBD1	CASSYPGQQETQYF	TGTGCCAGCAGTTACCCGGGACAGCAAGAGACCCAGTACTTC
TRBV5-1	TRBJ2-1	.	.	CASSFGEKQFF	TGCGCCAGCAGCTTCGGGGAAAAGCAGTTCTTC
TRBV3-1/TRBV3-2	TRBJ2-5	.	.	CASSPLVVETQYF	TGTGCCAGCAGCCCGCTAGTTGTGGAGACCCAGTACTTC
TRBV5-1	TRBJ2-2	.	TRBD2	CASSLAASGGELFF	TGCGCCAGCAGCTTGGCCGCTAGCGGCGGGGAGCTGTTTTTT
TRBV15	TRBJ2-7	.	TRBD1	CATTAGTGVVGEQYF	TGTGCCACCACCGCCGGGACAGGGGTTGTTGGCGAGCAGTACTTC
TRBV18	TRBJ2-7	once	TRBD2	CASSLRGEGSNYEQYF	TGTGCCAGCTCACTACGGGGGGAAGGGTCCAACTACGAGCAGTACTTC
TRBV9	TRBJ2-7	.	TRBD2	CASSVGAGGLNEQYF	TGTGCCAGCAGCGTTGGAGCGGGAGGGCTGAACGAGCAGTACTTC